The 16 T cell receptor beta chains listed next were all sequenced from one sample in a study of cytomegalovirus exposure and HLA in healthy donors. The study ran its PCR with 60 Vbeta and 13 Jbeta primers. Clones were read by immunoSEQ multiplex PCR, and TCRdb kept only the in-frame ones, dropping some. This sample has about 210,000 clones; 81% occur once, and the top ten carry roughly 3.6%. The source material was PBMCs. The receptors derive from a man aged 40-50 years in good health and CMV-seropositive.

The CDR3 loop reads CASSKGPYEQYF. The CDR3 region has the DNA TGTGCCAGCAGCAAGGGGCCTTACGAGCAGTACTTC. The chain carries TRBV11-2 and TRBJ2-7; a possible D gene is TRBD1 (5 bases). V lost 5 bases, J lost 4 bases, and 9 bases lay in between. Germline V gene lookup returns CDR1 SGHAT and CDR2 FQNNGV. CDR3 size: 12 residues.

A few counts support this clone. The DNA of the CDR3 is TGTGCCAGCAGTGCAGGGGACGGCTACACCTTC. This gives the protein CASSAGDGYTF. The chain recombines TRBV2 with TRBJ1-2, with D possibly TRBD1 on 6 matching bases. CDR3 length: 11 amino acids. Germline CDR1 and CDR2: SNHLY and FYNNEI. Trimming cost V 4 bases and J 8 bases, with 8 bases left between them.

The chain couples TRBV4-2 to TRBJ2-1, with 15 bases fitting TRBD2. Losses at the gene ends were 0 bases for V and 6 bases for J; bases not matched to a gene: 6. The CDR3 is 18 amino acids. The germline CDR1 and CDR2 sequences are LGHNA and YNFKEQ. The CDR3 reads CASSQDRTSGRAINEQFF. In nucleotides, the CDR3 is TGTGCCAGCAGCCAAGATAGGACTAGCGGGAGGGCCATCAATGAGCAGTTCTTC.

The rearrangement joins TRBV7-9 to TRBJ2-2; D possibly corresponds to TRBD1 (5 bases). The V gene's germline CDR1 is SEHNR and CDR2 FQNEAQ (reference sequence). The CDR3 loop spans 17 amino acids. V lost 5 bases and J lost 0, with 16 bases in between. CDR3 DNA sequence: TGTGCCAGCAGCCCAGGGCTAACCGCCGCGAACACCGGGGAGCTGTTTTTT. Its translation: CASSPGLTAANTGELFF.

The DNA for the CDR3 is TGTGCCAGCAGATCTGGGGGGAGTTACCCCGAGCAGTTCTTC. This encodes CASRSGGSYPEQFF. The V gene is TRBV6-5, the J gene TRBJ2-1, with a possible D match to TRBD2 (6 bases). V gave up 6 bases and J gave up 10 bases, with 19 bases separating them. This CDR3 region has 14 residues. Germline V gene data show CDR1 as MNHEY and CDR2 as SVGAGI.

The CDR3 region is CASRPTTSNQPQHF. The CDR3 DNA is TGTGCCAGCAGACCAACTACCAGCAATCAGCCCCAGCATTTT. J is TRBJ1-5 and V is TRBV6-5; no firm D call. The CDR3 has 14 residues. V was shortened by 6 bases and J by 1 base, with 10 bases between the two germline ends. In germline, CDR1 is MNHEY, CDR2 SVGAGI.

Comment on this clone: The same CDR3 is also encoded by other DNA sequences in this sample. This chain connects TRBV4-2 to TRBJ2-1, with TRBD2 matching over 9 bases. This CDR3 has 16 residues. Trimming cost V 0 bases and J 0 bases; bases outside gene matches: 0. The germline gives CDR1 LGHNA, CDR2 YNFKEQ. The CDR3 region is CASSQDSGSSYNEQFF. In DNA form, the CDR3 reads TGTGCCAGCAGCCAAGATAGCGGGAGCTCCTACAATGAGCAGTTCTTC.

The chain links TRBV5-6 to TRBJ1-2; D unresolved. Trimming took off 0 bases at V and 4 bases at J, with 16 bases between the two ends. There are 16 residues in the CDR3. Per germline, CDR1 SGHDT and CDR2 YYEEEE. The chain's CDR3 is CASSLGSAGLPYGYTF. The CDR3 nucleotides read TGTGCCAGCAGCTTGGGGTCCGCCGGTCTACCCTATGGCTACACCTTC.

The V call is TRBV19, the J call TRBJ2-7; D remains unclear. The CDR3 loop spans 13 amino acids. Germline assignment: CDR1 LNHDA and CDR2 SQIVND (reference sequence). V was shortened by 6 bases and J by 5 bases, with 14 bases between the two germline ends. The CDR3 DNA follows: TGTGCCAGTAGCTTGATAGTTGAGGACGAGCAGTACTTC. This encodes CASSLIVEDEQYF.

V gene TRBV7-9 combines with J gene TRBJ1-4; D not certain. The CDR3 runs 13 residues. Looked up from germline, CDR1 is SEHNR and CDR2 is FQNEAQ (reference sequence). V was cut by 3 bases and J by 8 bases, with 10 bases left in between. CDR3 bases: TGTGCCAGCAGCTTGGCCGCGGGGGAAAAACTGTTTTTT. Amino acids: CASSLAAGEKLFF.

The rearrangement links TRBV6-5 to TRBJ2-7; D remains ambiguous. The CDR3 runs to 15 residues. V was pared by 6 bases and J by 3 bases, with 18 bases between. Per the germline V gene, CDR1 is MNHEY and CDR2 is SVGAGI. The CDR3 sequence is CASRLLRTGDYEQYF. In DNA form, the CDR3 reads TGTGCCAGCAGACTACTCCGCACGGGTGACTACGAGCAGTACTTC.

Here the CDR3 DNA reads TGTGCCAGCAGCAAATCTGAGGCGGGAGGGGCCAACACTGAAGCTTTCTTT. Translating it yields CASSKSEAGGANTEAFF. V usage is TRBV21-1 and J usage is TRBJ1-1. TRBV21-1 has pseudogene status. The length of the CDR3 is 17 residues.

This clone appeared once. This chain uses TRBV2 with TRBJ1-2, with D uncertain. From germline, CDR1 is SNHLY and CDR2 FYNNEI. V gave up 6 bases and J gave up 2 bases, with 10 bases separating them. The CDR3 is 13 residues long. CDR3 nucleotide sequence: TGTGCCAGCAGCACCGACACCAACTATGGCTACACCTTC. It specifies CASSTDTNYGYTF.

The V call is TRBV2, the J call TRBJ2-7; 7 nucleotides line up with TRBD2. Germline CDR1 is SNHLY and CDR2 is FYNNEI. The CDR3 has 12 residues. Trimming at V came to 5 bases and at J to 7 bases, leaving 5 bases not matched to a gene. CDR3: CASSNGGREQYF. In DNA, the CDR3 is TGTGCCAGCAGTAACGGGGGGAGGGAGCAGTACTTC.

The CDR3 loop reads CASSVYGQTGELFF. CDR3 coding DNA: TGTGCCAGCAGCGTATACGGACAGACCGGGGAGCTGTTTTTT. The J gene is TRBJ2-2, the V gene TRBV9, with a possible D match to TRBD1 (6 bases). Germline V gene lookup returns CDR1 SGDLS and CDR2 YYNGEE. CDR3 length: 14 amino acids. V was clipped by 1 base and J by 5 bases, with 9 bases between them.

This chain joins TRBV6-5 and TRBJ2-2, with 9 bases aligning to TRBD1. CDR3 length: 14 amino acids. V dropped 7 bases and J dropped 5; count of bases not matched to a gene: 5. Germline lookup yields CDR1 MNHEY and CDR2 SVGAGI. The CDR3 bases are TGTGCCAGCAATGCCGGGACAGGGACCGGGGAGCTGTTTTTT. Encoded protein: CASNAGTGTGELFF.